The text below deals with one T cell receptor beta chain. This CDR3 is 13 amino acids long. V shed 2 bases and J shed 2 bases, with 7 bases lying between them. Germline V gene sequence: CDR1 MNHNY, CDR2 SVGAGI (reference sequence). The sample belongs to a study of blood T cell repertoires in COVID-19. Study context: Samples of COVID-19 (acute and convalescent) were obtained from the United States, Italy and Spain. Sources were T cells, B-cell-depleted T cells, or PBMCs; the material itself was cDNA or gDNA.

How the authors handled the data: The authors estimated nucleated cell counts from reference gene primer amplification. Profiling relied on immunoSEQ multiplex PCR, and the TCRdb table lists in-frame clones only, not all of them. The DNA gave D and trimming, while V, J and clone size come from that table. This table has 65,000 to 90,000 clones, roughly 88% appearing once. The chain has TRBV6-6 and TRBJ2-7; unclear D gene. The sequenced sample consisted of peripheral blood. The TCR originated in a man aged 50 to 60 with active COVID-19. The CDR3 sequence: CASSYARTYEQYF. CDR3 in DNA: TGTGCCAGCAGTTACGCTAGAACCTACGAGCAGTACTTC.